Listed below are T cell receptor beta chains from one sample, sequenced in a study of blood T cell repertoires in COVID-19. TCRdb keeps only in-frame clones here, not all; method: immunoSEQ multiplex PCR. The sample records 180,000 or so clones, around 85% being singletons. Sequencing was carried out using peripheral blood. Receptors originate from a middle-aged man who had recovered from COVID-19. Both conserved end residues are part of each CDR3. A D gene is named only where the DNA matches it firmly. Clone size appears in some rows only: once, few, many, or a class for an expanded clone.

-,TRBV30,TRBJ2-7,-,TGTGCCTGGAGTAATGGAGGGTGGAACGAGCAGTACTTC,CAWSNGGWNEQYF
TRBD1,TRBV28,TRBJ2-2,-,TGTGCCAGCAGTAAGGACAGGGCGAACACCGGGGAGCTGTTTTTT,CASSKDRANTGELFF
TRBD2,TRBV7-2,TRBJ2-7,-,TGTGCCAGCAGCTTATCCCCGGGAGGTAGTTACGAGCAGTACTTC,CASSLSPGGSYEQYF
TRBD1,TRBV19,TRBJ2-7,-,TGTGCCAGTAGTATGAAGGGACAGGGTGGCTACGAGCAGTACTTC,CASSMKGQGGYEQYF
-,TRBV7-6,TRBJ2-1,once,TGTGCCAGCAGCTTCTCAGGACAGTCCTACAATGAGCAGTTCTTC,CASSFSGQSYNEQFF
TRBD1,TRBV18,TRBJ2-4,-,TGTGCCAGCTCACGGGGGACAGGGCAAAACATTCAGTACTTC,CASSRGTGQNIQYF
-,TRBV20-1,TRBJ1-5,-,TGCAGTGCTAGTCTAACCAGGAATCAGCCCCAGCATTTT,CSASLTRNQPQHF
TRBD2,TRBV7-2,TRBJ2-3,few,TGTGCCAGCAGCCCGGGGACTACTCTACTTAGCACAGATACGCAGTATTTT,CASSPGTTLLSTDTQYF
TRBD2,TRBV19,TRBJ2-5,-,TGTGCCAGTAGTAGAAACAATTACCAGGGGTTCAGCGGGAGAGACCAAGAGACCCAGTACTTC,CASSRNNYQGFSGRDQETQYF
TRBD1,TRBV7-6,TRBJ1-5,-,TGTGCCAGCAGCCCCCGGACAGGCCCCGGGCAGCCCCAGCATTTT,CASSPRTGPGQPQHF
TRBD2,TRBV5-1,TRBJ2-1,once,TGCGCCAGCAGCGGAGGACTAGCCGTAACCTACAATGAGCAGTTCTTC,CASSGGLAVTYNEQFF
TRBD1,TRBV10-3,TRBJ1-1,-,TGTGCCATCAGTGTGGGACAGATGAACACTGAAGCTTTCTTT,CAISVGQMNTEAFF
-,TRBV7-3,TRBJ2-3,-,TGTGCCAGCAGCTTATCAGGGGGCACAGATACGCAGTATTTT,CASSLSGGTDTQYF
TRBD1,TRBV18,TRBJ1-3,many,TGTGCCAGCTCACCAGACAGGGTCTCTGCTGGAAACACCATATATTTT,CASSPDRVSAGNTIYF
TRBD2,TRBV11-2,TRBJ2-7,-,TGTGCCAGCAGCTTAGATCATGATAGCGGGAGCTCCTACGAGCAGTACTTC,CASSLDHDSGSSYEQYF
-,TRBV5-4,TRBJ2-3,-,TGTGCCAGCAGCTTGGACCAGCGGCCCACAGATACGCAGTATTTT,CASSLDQRPTDTQYF
-,TRBV21-1,TRBJ2-7,-,TGTGCCAGCATTGAGGGTGCTGGGTCCTACGAGCAGTACTTC,CASIEGAGSYEQYF
-,TRBV19,TRBJ1-5,-,TGTGCCAGTAGTTTTACAGGGATCTTGGATCAGCCCCAGCATTTT,CASSFTGILDQPQHF
-,TRBV28,TRBJ2-6,-,TGTGCCAGCAGTTTACCGTTACATGGGGCCAACGTCCTGACTTTC,CASSLPLHGANVLTF
-,TRBV10-2,TRBJ1-5,-,TGCGCCAGCAGTACCAGGGGTAGGGATAGCAATCAGCCCCAGCATTTT,CASSTRGRDSNQPQHF
-,TRBV3-1/TRBV3-2,TRBJ2-1,-,TGTGCCAGCAGCCAAGATATATCGGGAAGGTACAATGAGCAGTTCTTC,CASSQDISGRYNEQFF
TRBD2,TRBV5-5,TRBJ2-7,few,TGTGCCAGCAGCTTTAGACTAGCGGATTACGAGCAGTACTTC,CASSFRLADYEQYF
-,TRBV27,TRBJ1-1,-,TGTGCCAGCAGTTTAAAGGCAGGGTCGAGCACTGAAGCTTTCTTT,CASSLKAGSSTEAFF
TRBD2,TRBV11-3,TRBJ2-2,-,TGTGCCAGCAGCCCGAGACGGGGACTAGCCGCCGGGGAGCTGTTTTTT,CASSPRRGLAAGELFF
-,TRBV7-2,TRBJ2-7,few,TGTGCCAGCACCCCGGCGGGGTTTCACTACGAGCAGTACTTC,CASTPAGFHYEQYF
-,TRBV12-3/TRBV12-4,TRBJ2-7,once,TGTGCCAGCTTACCAAGAAACGAGTACGAGCAGTACTTC,CASLPRNEYEQYF
TRBD2,TRBV5-1,TRBJ2-1,-,TGCGCCAGCAGCTTGAGGGGACTAGCGGGAGTCATCGATGAGCAGTTCTTC,CASSLRGLAGVIDEQFF
-,TRBV5-4,TRBJ1-5,-,TGTGCCAGCAGCTTGGATCCCGGCGGGCCCCAGCATTTT,CASSLDPGGPQHF
TRBD1,TRBV15,TRBJ1-2,-,TGTGCCACCAGTTTACCGTTTGGGACAGGGAACTATGGCTACACCTTC,CATSLPFGTGNYGYTF
TRBD1,TRBV5-8,TRBJ1-1,few,TGTGCCAGCAGTTACCGGACAGGGGCTTCCATGAACACTGAAGCTTTCTTT,CASSYRTGASMNTEAFF
-,TRBV5-6,TRBJ2-5,-,TGTGCCAGCAGCTTGGCAGGTACGGAGACCCAGTACTTC,CASSLAGTETQYF
-,TRBV5-8,TRBJ1-2,-,TGTGCCATCGCGACAGGCCCTCTGAGTCCTGGCTACACCTTC,CAIATGPLSPGYTF
-,TRBV7-3,TRBJ2-1,-,TGTGCCAGCAGCCCCCCAGGAGGAGGGCCGGGGAATGAGCAGTTCTTC,CASSPPGGGPGNEQFF
-,TRBV7-9,TRBJ2-7,-,TGTGCCAGCAGCTTAACAGCCTACATTTCCTACGAGCAGTACTTC,CASSLTAYISYEQYF
-,TRBV30,TRBJ1-2,-,TGTGCCTGGTGGAACAGGTGGCTGGGCTATGGCTACACCTTC,CAWWNRWLGYGYTF
TRBD1,TRBV5-1,TRBJ2-2,-,TGCGCCAGCAACCCCGGGACAGGGGAGTTGACCGGGGAGCTGTTTTTT,CASNPGTGELTGELFF
TRBD1,TRBV29-1,TRBJ1-2,-,TGCAGCTCCCCGACAGGGAACTATGGCTACACCTTC,CSSPTGNYGYTF